A single sample is the source of the 26 T cell receptor beta chains below, sequenced in a study of cytomegalovirus exposure and HLA in healthy donors. Amplification used 60 Vbeta primers and 13 Jbeta primers. Only in-frame clones appear in the TCRdb table, and some are missing; sequencing was by immunoSEQ multiplex PCR. Among around 180,000 clones listed, about three quarters were seen once. The sample comprised PBMCs. These receptor sequences come from a girl aged 5-17 years in good health and CMV-seronegative.

The chain carries TRBV7-3 and TRBJ2-1, with TRBD2 matching over 12 bases. CDR3 length: 17 residues. V trimming: 1 base; J trimming: 8 bases; junction bases outside the gene matches: 9. Per germline, CDR1 SGHTA and CDR2 FQGTGA. The CDR3 DNA reads TGTGCCAGCAGCTTAAGAGCTAGCGGGGGGGCGGTTGATGAGCAGTTCTTC. This gives the protein CASSLRASGGAVDEQFF.

The J gene is TRBJ1-1, the V gene TRBV19, with D possibly TRBD1 on 5 matching bases. V lost 6 bases to trimming and J lost 1 base, with 9 bases between them. CDR1 is LNHDA, CDR2 SQIVND, per germline (reference sequence). CDR3 length: 13 residues. The CDR3 here is CASSQGQNTEAFF. CDR3 bases: TGTGCCAGTAGCCAAGGACAGAACACTGAAGCTTTCTTT.

In this sample, this clone turned up a few times. V and J are TRBV25-1 and TRBJ2-5; 11 nucleotides line up with TRBD2. The CDR3 runs to 18 residues. The junction had 9 bases not matched to a gene; V was cut back by 1 base and J by 2 bases. Germline loops: CDR1 MGHDK, CDR2 SYGVNS. Written as DNA, the CDR3 is TGTGCCAGCAGTGAATGGTCGGCTAGCGGGGGGAATCAAGAGACCCAGTACTTC. Its translation: CASSEWSASGGNQETQYF.

This chain joins TRBV6-1 and TRBJ2-7, with 8 bases aligning to TRBD2. The CDR3 is made up of 15 amino acids. Per the germline V gene, CDR1 is MNHNS and CDR2 is SASEGT. V lost 5 bases, J lost 2 bases, and 8 bases stayed unmatched. CDR3 sequence (DNA): TGTGCCAGCAGTCCCGGGGGGGCGTTAGCCTACGAGCAGTACTTC. Translating it yields CASSPGGALAYEQYF.

CDR3 in amino acids: CASSYFEGPNTGELFF. The CDR3 nucleotides read TGTGCCAGCAGTTATTTTGAGGGCCCGAACACCGGGGAGCTGTTTTTT. The chain carries TRBV6-5 and TRBJ2-2, with a weak D call TRBD2 (5 bases). Germline CDR1 and CDR2: MNHEY and SVGAGI. The V end was cut by 3 bases, the J end by 0 bases, with 11 bases between. The CDR3 covers 16 residues.

The chain recombines TRBV19 with TRBJ2-7, with a weak D call TRBD1 (5 bases). CDR1 is LNHDA and CDR2 is SQIVND in the germline V gene (reference sequence). V lost 5 bases, J lost 1 base, and 12 bases lay in between. The CDR3 has 14 amino acids. The chain's CDR3 is CASSPTGSSYEQYF. The CDR3 nucleotides are TGTGCCAGTAGTCCAACAGGAAGTTCCTACGAGCAGTACTTC.

This chain connects TRBV19 to TRBJ1-2, with D maybe TRBD1 (6 bases). Germline assignment: CDR1 LNHDA and CDR2 SQIVND (reference sequence). The CDR3 spans 13 residues. V was shortened by 9 bases and J by 4 bases, with 15 bases between the two germline ends. The CDR3 coding sequence is TGTGCCAGCAGGGGTGTCGGGGCCTATGGCTACACCTTC. Encoded protein: CASRGVGAYGYTF.

This clone was observed a few times. The V call is TRBV5-1, the J call TRBJ1-1; D perhaps matches TRBD1 (6 bases). This CDR3 has 13 amino acids. From germline, CDR1 is SGHRS and CDR2 YFSETQ. V was trimmed by 3 bases and J by 4 bases, leaving 10 bases between them. This chain's CDR3 is CASSSGTSTEAFF. The CDR3 bases are TGCGCCAGCAGCTCAGGGACAAGCACTGAAGCTTTCTTT.

CDR3 residues: CASSYSSGGMNTEAFF. CDR3 bases: TGTGCCAGCAGTTACTCGTCAGGGGGAATGAACACTGAAGCTTTCTTT. This chain joins TRBV6-5 and TRBJ1-1, with 7 bases fitting TRBD1. The CDR3 consists of 16 residues. Germline V gene data show CDR1 as MNHEY and CDR2 as SVGAGI. V lost 0 bases, J lost 0 bases, and 4 bases stayed unmatched.

The rearrangement links TRBV5-1 to TRBJ1-1; TRBD1 matches 9 bases. The V gene end was trimmed by 3 bases and the J gene end by 8 bases; junction bases not matched to a gene: 8. Germline V CDR1 and CDR2: SGHRS, YFSETQ. The CDR3 length is 14 residues. The CDR3, as DNA: TGCGCCAGCAGCTATGAAACAGGGGGCATGGAAGCTTTCTTT. It specifies CASSYETGGMEAFF.

The V gene is TRBV27, the J gene TRBJ2-1; TRBD2 agrees at 10 bases. Germline V gives CDR1 MNHEY, CDR2 SMNVEV (reference sequence). V dropped 6 bases and J dropped 7; count of bases not matched to a gene: 3. This CDR3 is built from 13 residues. For the CDR3, the DNA is TGTGCCAGCAGGCCAGCGGGGGGGAATGAGCAGTTCTTC. Its protein product is CASRPAGGNEQFF.

The J gene is TRBJ2-2, the V gene TRBV7-2, with TRBD2 as a possible D gene (5 bases). Trimming stripped 3 bases from V and 7 bases from J, with 9 bases between. Germline lookup yields CDR1 SGHTA and CDR2 FQGNSA. The CDR3 is 13 residues long. The CDR3, as DNA: TGTGCCAGCAGCTTTGTCCGGGGCGGGGAGCTGTTTTTT. Translating gives CASSFVRGGELFF. Combining the CDR3 with reference TRBV7-2 and TRBJ2-2 gives the whole variable domain GAGVSQSPSNKVTEKGKDVELRCDPISGHTALYWYRQSLGQGLEFLIYFQGNSAPDKSGLPSDRFSAERTGGSVSTLTIQRTQQEDSAVYLCASSFVRGGELFFGEGSRLTVL.

DNA of the CDR3: TGTGCCAGCTCACCATCCAGGGATCAGGTGGGTGAGCAGTTCTTC. It is translated as CASSPSRDQVGEQFF. The gene calls are TRBV18 and TRBJ2-1, with D possibly being TRBD1 (5 bases). The CDR3 length is 15 residues. CDR1 KGHSH and CDR2 LQKENI come from the germline V gene. Trimming left V 2 bases short and J 9 bases short, with 17 bases between.

V is TRBV13 and J is TRBJ1-1; 7 bases map to TRBD1. J gave up 0 bases and V 6 bases, and 7 bases lay outside the gene matches. The CDR3 loop spans 15 amino acids. Germline-derived CDR1 and CDR2 are PRHDT and FYEKMQ (reference sequence). CDR3 DNA sequence: TGTGCCAGCAGTGGTGGACAGGAGCTGAACACTGAAGCTTTCTTT. Its protein is CASSGGQELNTEAFF.

This chain joins TRBV6-5 and TRBJ2-5; D is undetermined. V was shortened by 8 bases and J by 1 base, with 17 bases between the two germline ends. This CDR3 comprises 15 residues. The germline V gene has CDR1 MNHEY and CDR2 SVGAGI. CDR3: CASGLAGVSQETQYF. The CDR3 bases are TGTGCCAGCGGTCTGGCAGGCGTTAGCCAAGAGACCCAGTACTTC.

This clone was seen a few times. The chain recombines TRBV9 with TRBJ2-3, with D possibly matching TRBD2 (7 bases). Trimming stripped 0 bases from V and 0 bases from J, with 14 bases between. The V gene's germline CDR1 is SGDLS and CDR2 YYNGEE. This CDR3 spans 17 amino acids. The CDR3 spells CASSVEGGGLSTDTQYF. As DNA, the CDR3 is TGTGCCAGCAGCGTAGAGGGGGGGGGTCTTAGCACAGATACGCAGTATTTT.

The CDR3 is CASSLEAPSDKTRYEQYF. The CDR3 DNA reads TGCGCCAGCAGCTTGGAGGCCCCCTCGGACAAAACTCGCTACGAGCAGTACTTC. This sequence joins TRBV5-1 and TRBJ2-7; D perhaps matches TRBD1 (5 bases). Deletions cut 0 bases from V and 3 bases from J, with 22 bases between. The length of the CDR3 is 18 residues. CDR1 is SGHRS and CDR2 is YFSETQ in the germline V gene.

The J gene is TRBJ2-7, the V gene TRBV27; D is possibly TRBD2 (7 bases). Germline values: CDR1 MNHEY, CDR2 SMNVEV (reference sequence). V was clipped by 5 bases and J by 1 base, with 18 bases between them. The CDR3 has 16 residues. The CDR3 is CASSPDPRGASYEQYF. CDR3 coding DNA: TGTGCCAGCAGTCCAGACCCTCGGGGGGCATCCTACGAGCAGTACTTC.

The genes are TRBV5-1 and TRBJ2-5; 8 bases fit TRBD1. J lost 3 bases, V lost 5 bases, and 15 bases had no gene match. The V gene's germline CDR1 is SGHRS and CDR2 YFSETQ. The CDR3 contains 17 residues. The CDR3 is CASRGVGQGEYEETQYF. The CDR3, as DNA: TGCGCCAGCAGGGGAGTCGGACAGGGAGAATATGAAGAGACCCAGTACTTC.

The chain recombines TRBV9 with TRBJ1-2, with 9 bases that match TRBD1. Germline trimming cut 4 bases from V and 2 bases from J; bases unmatched to any gene: 6. CDR3 length equals 15 residues. Looked up from germline, CDR1 is SGDLS and CDR2 is YYNGEE. Here the CDR3 DNA reads TGTGCCAGCAGCCCCCGGGACAGGGAGAACTATGGCTACACCTTC. Translation: CASSPRDRENYGYTF.

This clone has a handful of counts. The chain links TRBV9 to TRBJ1-6, with TRBD1 as a possible D gene (5 bases). Germline CDR1 reads SGDLS; CDR2 reads YYNGEE. V lost 4 bases to trimming and J lost 8 bases, with 7 bases between them. CDR3 size: 12 residues. The CDR3 here is CASSKQDSPLHF. DNA of the CDR3: TGTGCCAGCAGCAAACAGGATTCACCCCTCCACTTT.

The chain is built from TRBV4-1 and TRBJ2-5, with TRBD2 identical over 8 bases. In germline, CDR1 is MGHRA, CDR2 YSYEKL. Trimming at V came to 1 base and at J to 5 bases, leaving 9 bases not matched to a gene. The CDR3 sequence is 16 residues long. CDR3: CASSQAPGTSSETQYF. Written as DNA, the CDR3 is TGCGCCAGCAGCCAAGCCCCCGGGACTAGTAGCGAGACCCAGTACTTC.

This clone was observed a handful of times. The chain links TRBV29-1 to TRBJ2-7; 9 nucleotides agree with TRBD1. Germline CDR1 reads SQVTM; CDR2 reads ANQGSEA. V was clipped by 4 bases and J by 1 base; unmatched bases: 11. This CDR3 is built from 16 residues. For the CDR3, the DNA is TGCAGCGTTGCATCCACCGAGACAGGGGGGTCCTACGAGCAGTACTTC. As protein: CSVASTETGGSYEQYF.

This chain joins TRBV9 and TRBJ2-7; D is unresolved. V dropped 4 bases and J dropped 5 bases, with 7 bases sitting between them. From germline, CDR1 is SGDLS and CDR2 YYNGEE. This CDR3 comprises 11 residues. Here the CDR3 DNA reads TGTGCCAGCAGCTTAGGCGACGAGCAGTACTTC. Translation gives CASSLGDEQYF.

The chain employs TRBV7-9 and TRBJ2-5; 7 bases match TRBD1. CDR1 is SEHNR and CDR2 is FQNEAQ in the germline V gene (reference sequence). The CDR3 is 14 amino acids. V lost 3 bases and J lost 5; bases outside the gene matches: 6. In nucleotides, the CDR3 is TGTGCCAGCAGCTTCGACAGGGCCCGTGAGACCCAGTACTTC. Encoded protein: CASSFDRARETQYF.

This clone was recorded a few times. The chain recombines TRBV4-2 with TRBJ2-6; D call uncertain. Between the trimmed V and J ends, which lost 8 bases and 0 bases, there was a span of 5 bases. This CDR3 has 13 residues. CDR1 and CDR2 (germline): LGHNA, YNFKEQ. CDR3 sequence reads: CASEPSGANVLTF. The CDR3, as DNA: TGTGCCAGCGAGCCCTCTGGGGCCAACGTCCTGACTTTC.